The clone carrying this TCR beta chain occurred many times. The antigen is unknown. This record comes from a study of T cell repertoires in cytomegalovirus infection. Study background: Matching HLA type and CMV infection were both indicated by public TCR beta signatures. Study-wide findings and caveats: Across the ex vivo response, the dominant clonotypes were HLA-C-restricted CMV-specific TCR beta clonotypes. Using cumulative public TCR beta family frequency, the authors identified those who carried CMV together with the relevant HLA.

TCRdb reprocessed the reads with MiXCR, giving one entry per CDR3 protein. The table has around 210,000 distinct CDR3 sequences, approximately 7% seen once. The CDR3 is 17 amino acids. Trimming took 5 bases from V and 0 from J, leaving 19 bases between them. Germline V gene data show CDR1 as SEHNR and CDR2 as FQNEAQ (reference sequence). The receptor was derived from a human donor in good health (CMV status not recorded). Some clones in this sample may be carry-over from other donors' samples. This chain links TRBV7-9 with TRBJ2-5; D is perhaps TRBD1 (6 bases). The source material was PBMCs. This CDR3 reads CASSPRTRGGNQETQYF. The DNA of the CDR3 is TGTGCCAGCAGCCCCCGGACGCGAGGGGGAAACCAAGAGACCCAGTACTTC.